Here is one T cell receptor beta chain with its context. No antigen is known for it. Clones were sequenced by immunoSEQ multiplex PCR, and TCRdb holds only the in-frame ones, with some missing. This sample yields about 130,000 clones, of which approximately 92% are seen a single time; 1.5% to 2% belongs to the top ten. The record originates from a study of T cell responses to AZD1222 COVID-19 vaccine. Study results and caveats: It was only after the peak T cell response that any repertoires were sampled. Just a handful of AZD1222 recipients were seropositive at baseline. Reports say nearly half of spike-specific TCRs go after unmutated variant regions.

Germline V CDR1 and CDR2: DFQATT, SNEGSKA (reference sequence). Trimming took 3 bases from V and 0 from J, leaving 3 bases between them. This CDR3 has 12 residues. The rearrangement uses TRBV20-1 and TRBJ1-5; D is ambiguous. Sequenced material: peripheral blood, taken 28 days after the second AZD1222 dose. The source of this sequence is an adult who received the AZD1222 COVID-19 vaccine. The CDR3 protein is CSASYSNQPQHF. CDR3 nucleotide sequence: TGCAGTGCTAGTTATAGCAATCAGCCCCAGCATTTT.